This record covers a single T cell receptor beta chain. Data came from immunoSEQ multiplex PCR; TCRdb stores just in-frame clones and leaves some out. The sample has tens of thousands of clones, approximately 90% seen once. This CDR3 contains 16 residues. Germline CDR1 and CDR2: SGHNT and YENEEA. Between the trimmed V and J ends, which lost 4 bases and 6 bases, there was a span of 22 bases. The entry originates in a study of blood T cell repertoires in COVID-19. The sample was peripheral blood. This sequence joins TRBV11-3 and TRBJ2-7; tentatively, D is TRBD2 (7 bases). The origin of this receptor is a woman of 80 years or more with active COVID-19. DNA for the CDR3: TGTGCCAGCAGCTCCCGGGGGGCGACCACGATCGGCGAGCAGTACTTC. Translated: CASSSRGATTIGEQYF.